This T cell receptor (beta chain) comes out of a study of vaccination and CD4 T cells after COVID-19. Study-wide context: Convalescent patients gave post-COVID blood a median approximately 100 days post-diagnosis, range 35 to 161.

Study-wide results and limits: A nonsignificant median increase from roughly 21 to 40 SARS-CoV-2-reactive clonotypes was observed. The cohort comprised relatively few convalescent patients, and no early post-infection timepoints were analyzed.

Of note for this clonotype: The antigen remains undetermined.

Described treatment: roughly 10-day PBMC culture with coronavirus spike peptide pools or control peptides (ViraFEST assay). CD4+ T cells of the unexposed donor were collected before the COVID-19 pandemic (2011-2018). The medium had half its volume replaced with fresh IL-2 medium on days 3 and 7. The Oncomine TCR Beta short-read assay was applied to DNA of cultured CD4+ T cells. Via MiXCR, TCRdb re-called the PCR reads, giving one row per CDR3 protein. The data show roughly 3,700 distinct CDR3 sequences, approximately 71% seen once. The CDR3 extends over 16 amino acids. CDR1 is MNHEY, CDR2 SMNVEV, per germline (reference sequence). Trimming pared 3 bases from V and 1 base from J, leaving 15 bases between.

V gene TRBV27 combines with J gene TRBJ1-1; the D gene is possibly TRBD1 (6 bases). The sample comprised CD4+ T cells from blood, cultured in vitro. The source of this sequence is a human donor in good health. In DNA, the CDR3 is TGTGCCAGCAGTTTCGGGGGGGCGTACGGGAACACTGAAGCTTTCTTT. Translating it yields CASSFGGAYGNTEAFF.